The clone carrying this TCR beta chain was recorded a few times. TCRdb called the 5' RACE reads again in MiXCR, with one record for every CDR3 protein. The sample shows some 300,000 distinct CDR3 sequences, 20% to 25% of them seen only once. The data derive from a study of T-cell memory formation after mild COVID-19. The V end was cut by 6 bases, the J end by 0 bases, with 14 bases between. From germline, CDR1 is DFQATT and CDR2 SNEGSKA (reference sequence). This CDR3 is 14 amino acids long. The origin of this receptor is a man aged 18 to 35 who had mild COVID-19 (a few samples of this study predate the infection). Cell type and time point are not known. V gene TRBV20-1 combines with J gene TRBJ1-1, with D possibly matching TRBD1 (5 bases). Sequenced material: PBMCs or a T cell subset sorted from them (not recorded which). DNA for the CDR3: TGCAGTGCGGGGGACGGCTCCTTGAACACTGAAGCTTTCTTT. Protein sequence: CSAGDGSLNTEAFF.